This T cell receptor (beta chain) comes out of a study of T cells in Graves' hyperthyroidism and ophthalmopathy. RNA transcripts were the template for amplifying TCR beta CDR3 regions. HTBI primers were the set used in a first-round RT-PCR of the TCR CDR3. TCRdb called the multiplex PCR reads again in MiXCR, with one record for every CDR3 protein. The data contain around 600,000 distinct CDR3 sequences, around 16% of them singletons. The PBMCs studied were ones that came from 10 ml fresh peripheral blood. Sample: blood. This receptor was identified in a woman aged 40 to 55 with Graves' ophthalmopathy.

CDR3 nucleotide sequence: TGTGCCAGCAGCCCGGTGGGGGCTGAAAAACTGTTTTTT. As protein: CASSPVGAEKLFF. This chain uses TRBV5-6 with TRBJ1-4; possible D gene TRBD1, 6 bases. V shed 4 bases and J shed 7 bases, with 11 bases lying between them. Per the germline V gene, CDR1 is SGHDT and CDR2 is YYEEEE. The CDR3 sequence is 13 residues long.